The T cell receptor beta chain under discussion was sequenced for a study of T cell responses to AZD1222 COVID-19 vaccine. Whole-study results and caveats: A mostly white British donor set with more females was recruited, and clonal diversity was possibly underestimated. Repertoire samples came only from after the peak T cell response. Just a handful of AZD1222 recipients tested seropositive at baseline.

The protocol was immunoSEQ multiplex PCR, while the TCRdb copy is restricted to in-frame clones and leaves out a portion. The sample contains under 150,000 clones, approximately 92% of which appear only once. Details on this clone: Its antigen is undetermined.

The CDR3 has 14 residues. Losses at the gene ends were 2 bases for V and 6 bases for J; bases not matched to a gene: 5. Germline CDR1 and CDR2: ENHRY and SYGVKD. The sample here was peripheral blood, taken on day 0 of AZD1222 vaccination. The chain combines TRBV10-3 with TRBJ1-2, with 8 nucleotides matching TRBD1. This TCR derives from an adult in good health. For the CDR3, the DNA is TGTGCCATCAGTGAGCCTGACAGGGGTGATGGCTACACCTTC. Amino acid sequence: CAISEPDRGDGYTF.